This T cell receptor (beta chain) originates from a study of cytomegalovirus exposure and HLA in healthy donors. Study-level background: Some 85 million unique TCRs, all from HLA-typed donors, were included in an early release of the data. Study-wide results and caveats: In a later analysis, HLA-associated TCR beta chains were more clonally expanded than equally common others.

For this clone: What it binds is not known.

Primers: 60 Vbeta forward and 13 Jbeta reverse. Clones were sequenced by immunoSEQ multiplex PCR, and TCRdb holds only the in-frame ones, with some missing. The sample records about 170,000 clones, less than 85% being singletons. V was pared by 3 bases and J by 2 bases, with 3 bases of the junction left unmatched. This CDR3 comprises 15 residues. Germline V lookup: CDR1 GTSNPN, CDR2 SVGIG (reference sequence). The sequenced material came from PBMCs. The origin of this receptor is a boy aged 2 to 9 in good health and CMV-seronegative. This sequence joins TRBV30 and TRBJ2-1, with TRBD2 matching over 11 bases. The CDR3 reads CAWRTSGMPYNEQFF. CDR3 DNA: TGTGCCTGGAGGACTAGCGGGATGCCCTACAATGAGCAGTTCTTC.